One and the same sample provided the 25 T cell receptor beta chains below, sequenced in a study of human T cells and chemical hapten exposure. TCRdb called the RACE reads again in MiXCR, with one record for every CDR3 protein. This table has around 120,000 distinct CDR3 sequences, 12% to 15% appearing once. This sample's time point: patch test 1, 2 weeks after DPC sensitization. Stated treatment: therapeutic diphenylcyclopropenone sensitization with weekly scalp DPC. The material sequenced was whole blood, taken in connection with sensitization to the hapten diphenylcyclopropenone (DPC). These receptors came from a young man with alopecia areata. Some clones in this sample may be carry-over from other donors' samples.

This chain's CDR3 is CATSEPTGTDTQYF. The CDR3 bases are TGTGCCACCAGTGAACCTACTGGCACAGATACGCAGTATTTT. The rearrangement links TRBV24-1 to TRBJ2-3, with D hard to call. Germline CDR1 KGHDR, CDR2 SFDVKD. The CDR3 is 14 residues long. The V end was cut by 4 bases, the J end by 1 base, with 8 bases between.

In this sample, this clonotype turned up a few times. The V and J genes are TRBV7-2 and TRBJ2-6; D gene uncertain. Between the trimmed V and J ends, which lost 1 base and 3 bases, there was a span of 10 bases. The CDR3 totals 16 residues. Germline CDR1 is SGHTA and CDR2 is FQGNSA. CDR3 coding DNA: TGTGCCAGCAGCTTAGTTCTACCGAATGGGGCCAACGTCCTGACTTTC. It translates to CASSLVLPNGANVLTF.

This clonotype was counted a few times. This rearrangement joins TRBV7-9 to TRBJ2-4; TRBD2 might be the D (5 bases). The germline V gene has CDR1 SEHNR and CDR2 FQNEAQ (reference sequence). The CDR3 consists of 16 residues. Trimming removed 1 base from V and 1 base from J, with 11 bases in between. The CDR3 region has the DNA TGTGCCAGCAGCTTAGGCATGGGCGGGGCCAAAAACATTCAGTACTTC. Its protein is CASSLGMGGAKNIQYF.

This clonotype was picked up a small number of times. The chain uses TRBV20-1 and TRBJ2-3; D remains unclear. Germline V lookup: CDR1 DFQATT, CDR2 SNEGSKA (reference sequence). There are 17 residues in the CDR3. Trimming removed 0 bases at V and 0 bases at J, with 16 bases between. DNA of the CDR3: TGCAGTGCTAGAGAAAGCCGACGGGCCACTAGCACAGATACGCAGTATTTT. It encodes CSARESRRATSTDTQYF.

This clonotype was seen only a few times. The rearrangement uses TRBV14 and TRBJ2-1; possible D gene TRBD2, 7 bases. V was trimmed by 1 base and J by 4 bases, leaving 11 bases between them. Germline V gene lookup returns CDR1 SGHDN and CDR2 FVKESK. The CDR3 is 15 residues long. CDR3 nucleotides: TGTGCCAGCAGCCAAGGACGGGGGGCTTACAATGAGCAGTTCTTC. Amino acids: CASSQGRGAYNEQFF.

This chain links TRBV27 with TRBJ2-2; TRBD1 might be the D (5 bases). Germline V gene lookup returns CDR1 MNHEY and CDR2 SMNVEV (reference sequence). Between the trimmed V and J ends, which lost 3 bases and 0 bases, there was a span of 14 bases. The length of the CDR3 is 17 residues. The CDR3 reads CASSFLRGDSNTGELFF. The CDR3 region has the DNA TGTGCCAGCAGTTTTTTAAGGGGCGATTCGAACACCGGGGAGCTGTTTTTT.

This clonotype has a handful of counts. The chain combines TRBV4-3 with TRBJ1-1; 8 bases align to TRBD1. V lost 4 bases and J lost 1; bases outside the gene matches: 2. This CDR3 is 14 amino acids long. The germline V gene has CDR1 LGHNA and CDR2 YSLEER. Here the CDR3 DNA reads TGCGCCAGCAGCCGAGGACAGGGGAACACTGAAGCTTTCTTT. Translation gives CASSRGQGNTEAFF.

The sample holds many counts of this clonotype. The chain is built from TRBV4-3 and TRBJ1-5; D is unresolved. Per the germline V gene, CDR1 is LGHNA and CDR2 is YSLEER. The ends were cut back, 0 bases at V and 5 bases at J, with 11 bases in the middle. The length of the CDR3 is 15 residues. CDR3 nucleotides: TGCGCCAGCAGCCAAGACAGGAGCGCTTATCAGCCCCAGCATTTT. Amino acids: CASSQDRSAYQPQHF.

This clonotype came up a few times. CDR3 residues: CSARSTNMNTEAFF. The CDR3 DNA sequence: TGCAGTGCTAGATCAACAAATATGAACACTGAAGCTTTCTTT. This sequence joins TRBV20-1 and TRBJ1-1; D is uncertain. Germline V CDR1 and CDR2: DFQATT, SNEGSKA (reference sequence). The CDR3 runs to 14 residues. V gave up 2 bases and J gave up 0 bases, with 10 bases separating them.

This clonotype was counted only a few times. CDR3 nucleotide sequence: TGTGCCAGCAGCTTAGGCTCGGACAGGGGTGGTCAGCCCCAGCATTTT. This encodes CASSLGSDRGGQPQHF. The chain is built from TRBV7-6 and TRBJ1-5; 9 nucleotides agree with TRBD1. The CDR3 consists of 16 residues. Germline lookup yields CDR1 SGHVS and CDR2 FNYEAQ. The V gene end was trimmed by 1 base and the J gene end by 6 bases; junction bases not matched to a gene: 7.

The chain uses TRBV6-5 and TRBJ2-4, with D tentatively TRBD1 (5 bases). Trimming shortened V by 2 bases and J by 8 bases, and 10 bases separated the two germline ends. This CDR3 region has 13 residues. Germline V gene lookup returns CDR1 MNHEY and CDR2 SVGAGI. This CDR3 is CASSYVQGYIQYF. The CDR3, as DNA: TGTGCCAGCAGTTACGTTCAGGGATACATTCAGTACTTC.

The chain recombines TRBV28 with TRBJ2-7; D perhaps matches TRBD1 (6 bases). CDR3 length: 15 residues. V lost 5 bases, J lost 3 bases, and 17 bases lay in between. The germline gives CDR1 MDHEN, CDR2 SYDVKM. The CDR3 DNA reads as TGTGCCAGCAGTACCTCCGGGACAAGTAACTACGAGCAGTACTTC. It specifies CASSTSGTSNYEQYF. Together with reference TRBV28 and TRBJ2-7, the CDR3 gives the full variable domain: DVKVTQSSRYLVKRTGEKVFLECVQDMDHENMFWYRQDPGLGLRLIYFSYDVKMKEKGDIPEGYSVSREKKERFSLILESASTNQTSMYLCASSTSGTSNYEQYFGPGTRLTVT.

This clonotype showed up just a few times. The V call is TRBV19, the J call TRBJ2-1, with D unresolved. Germline assignment: CDR1 LNHDA and CDR2 SQIVND (reference sequence). The CDR3 is 13 amino acids. The germline V and J ends were trimmed by 1 base and 12 bases, with 13 bases remaining between them. The DNA for the CDR3 is TGTGCCAGTAGTATAGGCAGTGACGCCCCGCAGTTCTTC. Translated: CASSIGSDAPQFF.

V usage is TRBV5-3 and J usage is TRBJ1-5, with 8 bases that match TRBD1. TRBV5-3 belongs to the ORF category, with a function that is uncertain. J was trimmed by 0 bases and V by 0 bases; bases with no gene match: 8. This CDR3 is built from 18 residues. The CDR3 here is CARSLVFGDRSSNQPQHF. The CDR3 DNA is TGTGCCAGAAGCTTGGTGTTCGGGGACAGGAGTAGCAATCAGCCCCAGCATTTT.

This clonotype was observed a few times. The rearrangement links TRBV9 to TRBJ2-2, with D possibly matching TRBD2 (5 bases). The germline CDR1 and CDR2 sequences are SGDLS and YYNGEE. The length of the CDR3 is 13 residues. V was pared by 3 bases and J by 7 bases, with 10 bases between. The CDR3 reads CASSAGGSGELFF. CDR3 sequence (DNA): TGTGCCAGCAGCGCGGGTGGGAGCGGGGAGCTGTTTTTT.

This rearrangement joins TRBV19 to TRBJ2-7; weak D call: TRBD1 (5 bases). The CDR3 spans 16 residues. Trimming took off 3 bases at V and 2 bases at J, with 17 bases between the two ends. Germline CDR1 reads LNHDA; CDR2 reads SQIVND (reference sequence). In DNA, the CDR3 is TGTGCCAGTAGTATTCGGACGGCAGGGCCTACCTACGAGCAGTACTTC. Protein sequence: CASSIRTAGPTYEQYF.

The table lists this clonotype with a few counts. The chain has TRBV12-3 or TRBV12-4 and TRBJ2-5, with D tentatively TRBD1 (6 bases). This CDR3 is 14 amino acids long. Trimming pared 6 bases from V and 8 bases from J, leaving 19 bases between. CDR3 protein: CASSPGQIRVTQYF. DNA for the CDR3: TGTGCCAGCAGCCCAGGACAGATAAGAGTAACCCAGTACTTC.

This clonotype was seen ten or more times. DNA for the CDR3: TGCAGCGTTGATCTATTAGGGGATGAGCAGTTCTTC. Its translation is CSVDLLGDEQFF. The V call is TRBV29-1, the J call TRBJ2-1; the D gene is possibly TRBD1 (5 bases). The CDR3 totals 12 residues. Germline CDR1 and CDR2: SQVTM and ANQGSEA. V dropped 3 bases and J dropped 8 bases, with 11 bases sitting between them.

The DNA of the CDR3 is TGTGCCAGCAGCCAAGGGGGAGTTGACACTGAAGCTTTCTTT. Amino acids: CASSQGGVDTEAFF. This chain connects TRBV4-2 to TRBJ1-1; D is undetermined. V dropped 1 base and J dropped 3 bases, with 9 bases sitting between them. In germline, CDR1 is LGHNA, CDR2 YNFKEQ. The CDR3 totals 14 residues.

The genes are TRBV7-2 and TRBJ2-2; a weak D match, TRBD1 (6 bases). V was trimmed by 3 bases and J by 4 bases, leaving 15 bases between them. The CDR3 spans 16 residues. The germline gives CDR1 SGHTA, CDR2 FQGNSA. Written as DNA, the CDR3 is TGTGCCAGCAGCTTTTTTTCACGGACAGCCACCGGGGAGCTGTTTTTT. Translating gives CASSFFSRTATGELFF.

At least ten counts were recorded for this clonotype. This chain connects TRBV11-2 to TRBJ2-7, with 12 bases fitting TRBD2. Germline V gives CDR1 SGHAT, CDR2 FQNNGV. V shed 4 bases and J 1 base; nucleotides not matched to a gene: 2. The CDR3 is 15 residues long. CDR3 loop: CASSSTSGGSYEQYF. In DNA, the CDR3 is TGTGCCAGCAGCTCGACTAGCGGGGGTTCCTACGAGCAGTACTTC.

The chain employs TRBV27 and TRBJ2-7; no clear D gene. The germline V gene encodes CDR1 MNHEY and CDR2 SMNVEV (reference sequence). The CDR3 has 14 residues. The V end lost 4 bases, the J end lost 7 bases, and 17 bases lay between the germline ends. The CDR3, as DNA: TGTGCCAGCAGTTCCGGACGGATTACCAGGGAGCAGTACTTC. It specifies CASSSGRITREQYF.

V usage is TRBV28 and J usage is TRBJ2-5; no reliable D call. Trimming took 2 bases from V and 7 from J, leaving 8 bases between them. Germline CDR1 and CDR2: MDHEN and SYDVKM. CDR3 length equals 12 residues. CDR3 sequence: CASSLRSGTQYF. The CDR3 nucleotides are TGTGCCAGCAGTTTAAGATCGGGGACCCAGTACTTC.

This clonotype was counted ten times or more. V and J are TRBV29-1 and TRBJ2-5; weak D call: TRBD1 (5 bases). Germline V lookup: CDR1 SQVTM, CDR2 ANQGSEA. The CDR3 is 11 residues long. Trimming shortened V by 5 bases and J by 4 bases, and 8 bases separated the two germline ends. The CDR3 sequence is CSVSRAETQYF. The CDR3 coding sequence is TGCAGCGTTTCCAGGGCAGAGACCCAGTACTTC. The full variable domain, with the rest looked up from reference TRBV29-1 and TRBJ2-5, is SAVISQKPSRDICQRGTSLTIQCQVDSQVTMMFWYRQQPGQSLTLIATANQGSEATYESGFVIDKFPISRPNLTFSTLTVSNMSPEDSSIYLCSVSRAETQYFGPGTRLLVL.

V is TRBV6-1 and J is TRBJ2-7, with D possibly matching TRBD1 (6 bases). Germline values: CDR1 MNHNS, CDR2 SASEGT. Trimming took off 7 bases at V and 7 bases at J, with 23 bases between the two ends. The CDR3 has 15 amino acids. CDR3 DNA: TGTGCCAGCACCCCTGGCGCAGGGGAGACCCTAGAGCAGTACGTC. This sequence encodes CASTPGAGETLEQYV.